The 13 T cell receptor beta chains given below trace back to one sample, sequenced in a study of molecular identifiers for immune sequencing clone quantification. TCRdb re-called the PCR reads through MiXCR, storing one row per CDR3 protein. Of 45,000 to 55,000 distinct CDR3 sequences listed, about a third are singletons. The sample comprised naive CD8+ T cells from blood, with Jurkat cell RNA spiked in. As to subset: FACS-sorted CD8+CD4-CCR7+CD45RA+ naive T cells. The origin of the receptors is a human donor in good health. Some libraries in this study had Jurkat cell RNA spiked in.

Many counts were recorded for this clonotype. The chain carries TRBV14 and TRBJ2-1; D is undetermined. The CDR3 spans 13 residues. The V end lost 0 bases, the J end lost 8 bases, and 8 bases lay between the germline ends. Germline V CDR1 and CDR2: SGHDN, FVKESK. The CDR3 nucleotides read TGTGCCAGCAGCCAAGATCCCCTGGATGAGCAGTTCTTC. It encodes CASSQDPLDEQFF.

This clonotype was seen many times. The gene calls are TRBV28 and TRBJ2-4; possibly TRBD2 for D (5 bases). This CDR3 is 14 amino acids long. V gave up 6 bases and J gave up 8 bases, with 17 bases separating them. Germline V CDR1 and CDR2: MDHEN, SYDVKM. DNA for the CDR3: TGTGCCAGCAGGACGAACAGCCCTAGCCACATTCAGTACTTC. This codes for CASRTNSPSHIQYF.

The chain employs TRBV4-2 and TRBJ2-7, with 7 bases identical to TRBD1. Trimming took 0 bases from V and 5 from J; bases not matched to a gene: 10. The CDR3 is 16 residues long. Germline values: CDR1 LGHNA, CDR2 YNFKEQ. CDR3: CASSQDHVRGSDEQYF. CDR3 bases: TGTGCCAGCAGCCAAGATCACGTCAGGGGGTCGGACGAGCAGTACTTC.

The chain links TRBV20-1 to TRBJ2-3; TRBD1 is a possible D gene (6 bases). Per the germline V gene, CDR1 is DFQATT and CDR2 is SNEGSKA (reference sequence). The CDR3 contains 15 residues. In DNA, the CDR3 is TGCAGCAGCTGGTCAGGGGAACGTAGCACAGATACGCAGTATTTT. Translated, it gives CSSWSGERSTDTQYF.

Points on this clonotype: This could be a read error, since a much larger clone is one nucleotide away. The chain has TRBV7-2 and TRBJ2-1, with TRBD2 matching 11 bases. V trimming: 5 bases; J trimming: 7 bases; junction bases outside the gene matches: 4. The CDR3 length is 14 residues. Germline CDR1 and CDR2: SGHTA and FQGNSA. CDR3 region: CASSQTSGDNEQFF. The CDR3 DNA reads TGTGCCAGCAGCCAGACTAGCGGGGATAATGAGCAGTTCTTC.

This chain joins TRBV6-1 and TRBJ2-3; D might be TRBD1 or TRBD2, each matching 5 bases. CDR1 and CDR2 from the germline V gene are MNHNS and SASEGT. This CDR3 has 15 amino acids. V shed 3 bases and J shed 7 bases, with 17 bases lying between them. Written as DNA, the CDR3 is TGTGCCAGCAGTGATATAAGGTGGGACCGATATACGCAGTATTTT. This codes for CASSDIRWDRYTQYF.

Remarks on this clonotype: A read error may explain this, as a much larger clone is one base away. The chain has TRBV2 and TRBJ2-3; 7 positions agree with TRBD2. This CDR3 is built from 15 residues. Germline loops: CDR1 SNHLY, CDR2 FYNNEI. The J segment lost 2 bases and the V segment lost 11 bases, leaving 13 bases of the junction unmatched. This CDR3 reads CACISSGTFTDTQYF. CDR3 sequence (DNA): TGTGCCTGCATTTCAAGCGGGACCTTCACAGATACGCAGTATTTT.

This clonotype has a handful of counts. The J gene is TRBJ1-3, the V gene TRBV13; D is ambiguous. The CDR3 is 14 residues long. Trimming cost V 3 bases and J 1 base, with 7 bases left between them. Germline V gives CDR1 PRHDT, CDR2 FYEKMQ (reference sequence). CDR3 DNA sequence: TGTGCCAGCAGCTTCTTAGGGTCTGGAAACACCATATATTTT. Translation: CASSFLGSGNTIYF.

The chain recombines TRBV20-1 with TRBJ2-3; D is unclear. Germline V gene data show CDR1 as DFQATT and CDR2 as SNEGSKA (reference sequence). The CDR3 loop spans 12 amino acids. V lost 4 bases to trimming and J lost 0 bases, with 5 bases between them. CDR3 DNA sequence: TGCAGTGCTACCATTAGCACAGATACGCAGTATTTT. Translating it yields CSATISTDTQYF.

In the case of this clonotype: Possible read error: a much larger clone is one base away. V usage is TRBV20-1 and J usage is TRBJ1-1, with unresolved D. The CDR3 has 13 amino acids. The V and J ends lost 3 bases and 5 bases respectively, with 13 bases between them. The germline gives CDR1 DFQATT, CDR2 SNEGSKA (reference sequence). DNA for the CDR3: TGCAGTGCTAGTTTGGGCGGGTTAACTGAAGCTTTCTTT. Its protein is CSASLGGLTEAFF.

There are many counts of this clonotype. V is TRBV28 and J is TRBJ2-3; a weak D match, TRBD2 (6 bases). Germline V gene sequence: CDR1 MDHEN, CDR2 SYDVKM. This CDR3 is 13 amino acids long. V lost 7 bases and J 6 bases, leaving 14 bases between the germline ends. The CDR3 DNA is TGTGCCAGCATCTCTCGGAGGGTGGATACGCAGTATTTT. It specifies CASISRRVDTQYF. The complete variable domain, with remaining parts taken from reference TRBV28 and TRBJ2-3, reads DVKVTQSSRYLVKRTGEKVFLECVQDMDHENMFWYRQDPGLGLRLIYFSYDVKMKEKGDIPEGYSVSREKKERFSLILESASTNQTSMYLCASISRRVDTQYFGPGTRLTVL.

This chain uses TRBV3-1 with TRBJ2-2, with TRBD2 identical over 7 bases. CDR1 and CDR2 (germline): LGHDT, YNNKEL (reference sequence). The CDR3 has 15 residues. V was pared by 8 bases and J by 4 bases, with 10 bases of the junction left unmatched. The chain's CDR3 is CASRALSGVTGELFF. CDR3 DNA: TGTGCCAGCCGGGCCCTCAGCGGGGTCACCGGGGAGCTGTTTTTT.

The gene calls are TRBV27 and TRBJ2-2; D remains ambiguous. Germline-derived CDR1 and CDR2 are MNHEY and SMNVEV (reference sequence). The CDR3 runs to 12 residues. V gave up 4 bases and J gave up 5 bases, with 5 bases separating them. The CDR3 DNA reads TGTGCCAGCAGTTGGGGAACCGGGGAGCTGTTTTTT. Translating gives CASSWGTGELFF.